This is a list of T cell receptor beta chains from one sample in a study of CD8+ T cells in alopecia areata. Measured with immunoSEQ multiplex PCR; TCRdb has only the in-frame clones, and not every one. The sample includes 180,000 or so clones, roughly 64% of them seen just once. The sequencing used CD4+ T cells sorted from blood, collected at week 24, from a patient treated with tofacitinib. Receptor source: a human donor with alopecia areata. Each CDR3 is given without its conserved first and last residue. A D gene is named only where the DNA matches it firmly.

>TRBD1|TRBJ1-2|TRBV29-1
SVRTGGYGYT
>TRBD1|TRBJ1-5|TRBV9
ASSPQTGGGQPQH
>-|TRBJ2-2|TRBV6-5
ASRPSRVGGELF
>-|TRBJ2-3|TRBV19
ASRGVGTDTQY
>TRBD2|TRBJ2-1|TRBV7-3
ASSLTRGRGEQF
>-|TRBJ2-6|TRBV2
ASRLGGANVLT
>TRBD2|TRBJ2-3|TRBV5-6
ASKERGSSTDTQY
>-|TRBJ2-3|TRBV30
AWRREADTQY
>TRBD1|TRBJ2-5|TRBV5-1
ASSTGTGGETQY
>TRBD2|TRBJ2-4|TRBV5-5
ASSLGLAGYIQY
>-|TRBJ2-5|TRBV10-3
AIGGNQETQY
>-|TRBJ2-5|TRBV5-4
ASSSRPDKETQY
>-|TRBJ1-5|TRBV18
ASSPPGHRAGQPQH
>-|TRBJ2-3|TRBV30
AWSTTSLADTQY
>TRBD1|TRBJ2-5|TRBV5-1
ASSSPGQGAETQY
>TRBD2|TRBJ2-7|TRBV7-6
ASSLALSSGGYEQY
>-|TRBJ1-4|TRBV5-1
ASSPGTPNEKLF
>TRBD1|TRBJ2-7|TRBV5-1
ASSYGQGYEQY
>-|TRBJ1-3|TRBV10-3
AISENGDTIY
>-|TRBJ2-5|TRBV7-4
ASSLGNQETQY
>TRBD2|TRBJ2-1|TRBV10-3
AISLAGGMGEQF
>-|TRBJ2-1|TRBV29-1
SVGGGYNEQF
>-|TRBJ2-7|TRBV28
ASSPPGGASYEQY
>TRBD1|TRBJ2-5|TRBV5-6
ASKQTGLETQY
>-|TRBJ1-2|TRBV2
ASSINNYGYT
>-|TRBJ2-7|TRBV4-2
ASSQDHRVGEQY
>TRBD1|TRBJ2-5|TRBV7-2
ASSPRRDRLSTLSY
>-|TRBJ1-1|TRBV29-1
SVGRVDTEAF
>TRBD1|TRBJ1-2|TRBV6-5
ASRIGQANYGYT
>TRBD1|TRBJ2-5|TRBV2
ASSEANYDRGRED
>-|TRBJ1-2|TRBV29-1
SVEDQGDLVYGYT
>-|TRBJ2-4|TRBV20-1
SAGLVG
>-|TRBJ2-7|TRBV9
ASSGGQRSYEQY
>-|TRBJ2-1|TRBV6-5
ASSYSHEQF
>TRBD2|TRBJ2-1|TRBV5-1
ASSLASGRANEQF
>-|TRBJ2-3|TRBV18
ASSPGTDRTDTQY
>TRBD1|TRBJ1-3|TRBV4-3
ASSRAQGLAGGNTIY
>-|TRBJ2-7|TRBV7-9
ASSRGYEQY
>-|TRBJ2-3|TRBV7-3
ASSRDSAAQY
>TRBD2|TRBJ2-1|TRBV4-1
ASSPGTSETYNEQF
>-|TRBJ1-1|TRBV9
ASSSRTGSTEAF
>-|TRBJ2-7|TRBV28
ASSTFPGASYRDEQY
>TRBD1|TRBJ2-5|TRBV4-1
ASSRPGQGETQY
>TRBD1|TRBJ1-2|TRBV7-8
ASSPQGTVSYGYT
>-|TRBJ2-5|TRBV18
ASSPRDSKETQY
>-|TRBJ1-6|TRBV6-6
ASSYHVNNSPLH
>-|TRBJ2-7|TRBV9
ASSVNQGPYEQY
>TRBD1|TRBJ2-1|TRBV5-1
ASTIDRGDRNEQF
>-|TRBJ1-2|TRBV6-1
ASSEYGGGGYT
>-|TRBJ2-7|TRBV7-6
ASSSCPPGRLLYEQY
>TRBD2|TRBJ2-7|TRBV29-1
SAGGATYEQY
>TRBD1|TRBJ1-2|TRBV29-1
SVEEDRGNYGYT
>-|TRBJ2-5|TRBV5-1
ASSGLSPLGETQY
>-|TRBJ1-2|TRBV30
AWCPNTITPARGYT
>TRBD1|TRBJ1-1|TRBV19
ASSYSGGGAEAF
>-|TRBJ2-6|TRBV27
ASSPRQNSGANVLT
>-|TRBJ2-3|TRBV28
ASSLYGSTDTQY
>TRBD2|TRBJ2-5|TRBV27
ASSGRLAETQY
>-|TRBJ1-1|TRBV7-6
ASSLVRGAEAF